These 3 T cell receptor beta chains were all obtained from the same sample, sequenced in a study of PD-1 blockade in classical Hodgkin lymphoma. Clones were read by immunoSEQ multiplex PCR, and TCRdb kept only the in-frame ones, dropping some. This sample has about 46,000 clones, with around 70% found just once. No patient escaped relapse after autologous stem cell transplantation, and brentuximab vedotin exposure varied. Specimen: peripheral blood mononuclear cells (PBMCs), collected at baseline. These TCRs come from a human donor with classical Hodgkin lymphoma.

This clone came up once. The chain joins TRBV30 to TRBJ1-4; perhaps TRBD1 as D (6 bases). The V gene's germline CDR1 is GTSNPN and CDR2 SVGIG (reference sequence). Trimming removed 3 bases from V and 4 bases from J, with 6 bases in between. This CDR3 contains 12 residues. DNA of the CDR3: TGTGCCTGGAGCAGGGGTAATGAAAAACTGTTTTTT. Protein product: CAWSRGNEKLFF.

The V call is TRBV19, the J call TRBJ1-5; 9 bases fit TRBD1. The junction had 10 bases not matched to a gene; V was cut back by 10 bases and J by 6 bases. Germline loops: CDR1 LNHDA, CDR2 SQIVND (reference sequence). CDR3 length equals 14 residues. The CDR3 spells CATTPGQGIQPQHF. The CDR3 bases are TGTGCCACGACTCCGGGACAGGGCATTCAGCCCCAGCATTTT.

This rearrangement joins TRBV15 to TRBJ2-7, with 7 bases aligning to TRBD1. Unmatched junction bases numbered 8, after V lost 0 bases and J lost 0 bases. The CDR3 runs 17 residues. The V gene's germline CDR1 is LNHNV and CDR2 YYDKDF (reference sequence). CDR3 loop: CATSRDQRGLDSYEQYF. CDR3 DNA: TGTGCCACCAGCAGAGATCAGAGGGGGCTAGACTCCTACGAGCAGTACTTC.